One sample yielded the 24 T cell receptor beta chains listed below, sequenced in a study of T cells in Graves' hyperthyroidism and ophthalmopathy. Regions amplified from RNA transcripts were the TCR beta CDR3 regions. When the TCR CDR3 underwent first-round RT-PCR, the HTBI primer set was used. MiXCR, applied by TCRdb to the multiplex PCR reads, yields one record per CDR3 protein. The data show 400,000 to 600,000 distinct CDR3 sequences, under 25% seen once. The sequenced sample was blood. These receptors all come from a man aged 18 to 30 with Graves' hyperthyroidism.

This clonotype appeared a few times. The chain uses TRBV7-9 and TRBJ2-2; D is perhaps TRBD1 (5 bases). CDR3 length: 13 amino acids. V lost 10 bases, J lost 6 bases, and 15 bases lay in between. Germline CDR1 and CDR2: SEHNR and FQNEAQ (reference sequence). CDR3 bases: TGTGCCATTTCCATCAGGGCTTCCGGGGAGCTGTTTTTT. Its translation is CAISIRASGELFF.

This clonotype was recorded many times. The V gene is TRBV27, the J gene TRBJ2-2, with no clear D. Trimming stripped 4 bases from V and 7 bases from J, with 10 bases between. CDR1 and CDR2 (germline): MNHEY, SMNVEV (reference sequence). CDR3 length: 13 residues. CDR3 loop: CASSSRVIGELFF. The CDR3 nucleotides are TGTGCCAGCAGTTCCCGGGTGATCGGGGAGCTGTTTTTT.

This clonotype was detected ten times or more. J is TRBJ1-1 and V is TRBV12-3 or TRBV12-4, with a possible D match to TRBD1 (5 bases). V was pared by 6 bases and J by 6 bases, with 20 bases between. The CDR3 is 15 amino acids. Here the CDR3 reads CASSNGPGEKSEAFF. In nucleotides, the CDR3 is TGTGCCAGCAGCAATGGGCCGGGGGAGAAGTCTGAAGCTTTCTTT.

The chain combines TRBV6-2 or TRBV6-3 with TRBJ2-7, with a weak D call TRBD2 (6 bases). In germline, CDR1 is MNHEY, CDR2 SVGEGT. There are 18 residues in the CDR3. Trimming pared 3 bases from V and 3 bases from J, leaving 24 bases between. The CDR3 DNA follows: TGTGCCAGCAGTTATGGGGTCCCCGGGACGCCGGGGGACTACGAGCAGTACTTC. Residues: CASSYGVPGTPGDYEQYF.

This clonotype was seen many times. CDR3 bases: TGTGCCAGCAGCTTAGCAGCTATTTACGAGCAGTACTTC. Its protein product is CASSLAAIYEQYF. The chain links TRBV11-2 to TRBJ2-7; D unresolved. CDR1 and CDR2 from the germline V gene are SGHAT and FQNNGV. V was shortened by 1 base and J by 4 bases, with 8 bases between the two germline ends. The CDR3 runs to 13 residues.

The rearrangement uses TRBV27 and TRBJ1-2, with TRBD1 as a possible D gene (5 bases). Germline CDR1 is MNHEY and CDR2 is SMNVEV (reference sequence). The CDR3 has 15 residues. Trimming stripped 3 bases from V and 3 bases from J, with 14 bases between. The CDR3 spells CASSLSVGEDYGYTF. For the CDR3, the DNA is TGTGCCAGCAGTTTGAGTGTAGGGGAGGACTATGGCTACACCTTC.

This clonotype has more than one count but fewer than ten. The rearrangement joins TRBV19 to TRBJ1-1; no definite D call. The V gene lost 8 bases and the J gene lost 1 base, with 14 bases spanning the gap. Germline V lookup: CDR1 LNHDA, CDR2 SQIVND (reference sequence). CDR3 length: 14 residues. The CDR3 DNA reads as TGTGCCAGTTGTTACCGTCGGGGGAACACTGAAGCTTTCTTT. Protein: CASCYRRGNTEAFF.

This clonotype has more than one count but fewer than ten. The chain couples TRBV29-1 to TRBJ1-1; D is unclear. CDR3 size: 13 residues. CDR1 is SQVTM and CDR2 is ANQGSEA in the germline V gene. V was pared by 4 bases and J by 0 bases, with 9 bases between. The CDR3 bases are TGCAGCGTTGGAATGGGTTTGAACACTGAAGCTTTCTTT. This sequence encodes CSVGMGLNTEAFF.

This clonotype appeared a single time. The chain links TRBV6-1 to TRBJ2-5, with D uncertain. Germline CDR1 and CDR2: MNHNS and SASEGT. V was pared by 4 bases and J by 4 bases, with 13 bases between. The CDR3 has 14 amino acids. Here the CDR3 DNA reads TGTGCCAGCAGTGGTGCAGGAGCGATAGAGACCCAGTACTTC. It is translated as CASSGAGAIETQYF.

This clonotype was detected many times. The CDR3 loop reads CASSLKGDTEAFF. The CDR3 DNA is TGTGCCAGCAGTTTAAAGGGGGACACTGAAGCTTTCTTT. The chain links TRBV12-3 or TRBV12-4 to TRBJ1-1, with D possibly matching TRBD1 (6 bases). Trimming left V 2 bases short and J 3 bases short, with 7 bases between. The CDR3 runs 13 residues.

The chain couples TRBV28 to TRBJ2-7; no reliable D call. Germline V CDR1 and CDR2: MDHEN, SYDVKM. The V end lost 6 bases, the J end lost 4 bases, and 10 bases lay between the germline ends. CDR3 size: 12 residues. CDR3 sequence: CASRNSRYEQYF. CDR3 coding DNA: TGTGCCAGCAGAAATAGCAGGTACGAGCAGTACTTC.

This sequence joins TRBV28 and TRBJ1-2; D uncertain. Trimming left V 5 bases short and J 8 bases short, with 12 bases between. CDR1 MDHEN and CDR2 SYDVKM come from the germline V gene. This CDR3 contains 12 residues. The CDR3 nucleotides read TGTGCCAGCAGTATGGGTTCTTTCGGCTACACCTTC. It yields the protein CASSMGSFGYTF.

This clonotype was seen repeatedly, ten times or more. This sequence joins TRBV19 and TRBJ2-2; possible D gene TRBD2, 5 bases. The CDR3 totals 14 residues. V lost 4 bases and J lost 2, with 8 bases in between. CDR1 and CDR2 (germline): LNHDA, SQIVND (reference sequence). DNA of the CDR3: TGTGCCAGTAGTAACGGGGTAAACACCGGGGAGCTGTTTTTT. Protein: CASSNGVNTGELFF.

In its sample, this clonotype was seen a few times. A much larger clone differs from this one at a single base, so this may be a read error. The rearrangement joins TRBV2 to TRBJ2-2; tentative D call: TRBD2 (5 bases). The CDR3 is 11 amino acids. Germline V gives CDR1 SNHLY, CDR2 FYNNEI. CDR3 region: CASSITGELCF. The CDR3 DNA reads as TGTGCCAGCAGTATTACCGGGGAGCTGTGTTTT.

This clonotype was seen at least ten times. This sequence joins TRBV6-2 or TRBV6-3 and TRBJ2-3; D possibly matches TRBD1 or TRBD2 (5 bases each). Trimming cost V 2 bases and J 0 bases, with 15 bases left between them. Germline CDR1 is MNHEY and CDR2 is SVGEGT. This CDR3 comprises 17 residues. CDR3 region: CASSYEGRGSSTDTQYF. The CDR3 nucleotides are TGTGCCAGCAGTTACGAGGGACGAGGAAGTAGCACAGATACGCAGTATTTT.

This clonotype showed up many times. The genes are TRBV11-1 and TRBJ2-6; a weak D match, TRBD1 (6 bases). V was cut by 6 bases and J by 1 base, with 22 bases left in between. This CDR3 has 19 amino acids. Germline V CDR1 and CDR2: SGHAT, FQDESV (reference sequence). The CDR3 DNA is TGTGCCAGCAGGACTGGGACACCAGCTTCGAGATCTGGGGCCAACGTCCTGACTTTC. Translating it yields CASRTGTPASRSGANVLTF.

This clonotype was observed a handful of times. The J gene is TRBJ1-1, the V gene TRBV5-1; D call uncertain. V was pared by 4 bases and J by 4 bases, with 17 bases between. The germline gives CDR1 SGHRS, CDR2 YFSETQ. There are 15 residues in the CDR3. In nucleotides, the CDR3 is TGCGCCAGCAGCCCGGCCGATGTGGCAGTCACTGAAGCTTTCTTT. Translation gives CASSPADVAVTEAFF. Combining the CDR3 with reference TRBV5-1 and TRBJ1-1 gives the whole variable domain KAGVTQTPRYLIKTRGQQVTLSCSPISGHRSVSWYQQTPGQGLQFLFEYFSETQRNKGNFPGRFSGRQFSNSRSEMNVSTLELGDSALYLCASSPADVAVTEAFFGQGTRLTVV.

There are many counts of this clonotype. The chain has TRBV2 and TRBJ2-5; 7 bases match TRBD1. J was trimmed by 4 bases and V by 0 bases; bases with no gene match: 2. Germline-derived CDR1 and CDR2 are SNHLY and FYNNEI. The CDR3 runs to 14 residues. The DNA for the CDR3 is TGTGCCAGCAGTGAAGCGACAGGGTTAGAGACCCAGTACTTC. Its translation is CASSEATGLETQYF.

On this clonotype itself: With a much larger clone just one base away, this may be a read error. In this CDR3 the conserved last residue, phenylalanine or tryptophan, is missing, so a read error is likely. The V gene is TRBV2, the J gene TRBJ2-2; D gene unclear. The CDR3 is 13 amino acids. Germline CDR1 is SNHLY and CDR2 is FYNNEI. V was trimmed by 3 bases and J by 5 bases, leaving 7 bases between them. CDR3 sequence (DNA): TGTGCCAGCAGTGACGCATTAACCGGGGAGCTGTTTTTG. The encoded protein is CASSDALTGELFL.

There are a few counts of this clonotype. The genes are TRBV3-1 and TRBJ1-1, with 12 nucleotides matching TRBD1. Losses at the gene ends were 3 bases for V and 8 bases for J; bases not matched to a gene: 7. Germline V gives CDR1 LGHDT, CDR2 YNNKEL (reference sequence). This CDR3 region has 15 residues. CDR3 nucleotide sequence: TGTGCCAGCAGCCAGGGGACAGGGGGCTCATGGGAAGCTTTCTTT. It specifies CASSQGTGGSWEAFF.

The chain recombines TRBV6-1 with TRBJ1-1; 7 bases agree with TRBD1. Germline trimming cut 4 bases from V and 5 bases from J; bases unmatched to any gene: 4. Per the germline V gene, CDR1 is MNHNS and CDR2 is SASEGT. The CDR3 extends over 13 amino acids. For the CDR3, the DNA is TGTGCCAGCAGTGCACAGGGGCGGACTGAAGCTTTCTTT. It codes for CASSAQGRTEAFF.

In its sample, this clonotype was seen many times. The chain carries TRBV28 and TRBJ1-3; D call uncertain. The CDR3 is 14 amino acids. Germline lookup yields CDR1 MDHEN and CDR2 SYDVKM. V was cut by 3 bases and J by 4 bases, with 10 bases left in between. The chain's CDR3 is CASSFGSEGNTIYF. CDR3 DNA: TGTGCCAGCAGTTTTGGGTCAGAAGGAAACACCATATATTTT.

This clonotype was seen many times. V usage is TRBV6-1 and J usage is TRBJ2-7; TRBD1 agrees at 8 bases. Germline V gives CDR1 MNHNS, CDR2 SASEGT. This CDR3 has 15 amino acids. The J segment lost 3 bases and the V segment lost 6 bases, leaving 10 bases of the junction unmatched. CDR3 in amino acids: CASSRSGQGYYEQYF. In DNA form, the CDR3 reads TGTGCCAGCAGCCGTTCAGGACAGGGTTACTACGAGCAGTACTTC.

The rearrangement links TRBV10-3 to TRBJ1-3; 9 bases are a match to TRBD1. The CDR3 runs to 16 residues. Looked up from germline, CDR1 is ENHRY and CDR2 is SYGVKD. Trimming cost V 6 bases and J 2 bases; bases outside gene matches: 8. The DNA for the CDR3 is TGTGCCATCAGCGAAAGGGGACAGGGACCTGGAAACACCATATATTTT. Translated: CAISERGQGPGNTIYF.